This TCR beta chain was found in a study of blood T cell repertoires in COVID-19. Turning to the study itself: Samples representing acute and convalescent COVID-19 were sourced from the United States, Italy and Spain. The analysed material was cDNA or gDNA that came from T cells, B-cell-depleted T cells, or PBMCs.

Germline CDR1 reads MDHEN; CDR2 reads SYDVKM. With 6 bases removed from V and 11 bases from J, the gap between germline ends came to 20 bases. There are 14 residues in the CDR3. Authors' processing steps: Nucleated cell number was recorded as an estimate derived from reference gene primer amplification. Produced via immunoSEQ multiplex PCR; TCRdb's table is partial and in-frame only. V and J calls and clone size are copied from that table; D and trimming were computed from the DNA. The sample yields about 200,000 clones, 80% to 90% seen once. This chain links TRBV28 with TRBJ1-5, with D hard to call. This clonotype was sampled from a man between 45 and 60 years old with acute or convalescent COVID-19. The sample taken for sequencing was peripheral blood. CDR3 sequence: CASRHGGSSFAQHF. As DNA, the CDR3 is TGTGCCAGCAGGCATGGCGGCTCAAGTTTTGCCCAGCATTTT. The full variable domain, with the rest looked up from reference TRBV28 and TRBJ1-5, is DVKVTQSSRYLVKRTGEKVFLECVQDMDHENMFWYRQDPGLGLRLIYFSYDVKMKEKGDIPEGYSVSREKKERFSLILESASTNQTSMYLCASRHGGSSFAQHFGDGTRLSIL.